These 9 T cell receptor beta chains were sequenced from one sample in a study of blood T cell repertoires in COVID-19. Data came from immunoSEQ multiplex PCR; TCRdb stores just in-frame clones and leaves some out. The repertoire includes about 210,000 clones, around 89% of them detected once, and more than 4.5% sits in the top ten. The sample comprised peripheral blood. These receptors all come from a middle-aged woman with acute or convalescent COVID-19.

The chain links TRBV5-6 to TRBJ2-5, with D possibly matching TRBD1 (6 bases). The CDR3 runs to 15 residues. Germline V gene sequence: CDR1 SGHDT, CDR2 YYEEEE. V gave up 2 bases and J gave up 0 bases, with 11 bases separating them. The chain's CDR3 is CASSFPGEYQETQYF. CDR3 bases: TGTGCCAGCAGCTTCCCAGGGGAGTACCAAGAGACCCAGTACTTC.

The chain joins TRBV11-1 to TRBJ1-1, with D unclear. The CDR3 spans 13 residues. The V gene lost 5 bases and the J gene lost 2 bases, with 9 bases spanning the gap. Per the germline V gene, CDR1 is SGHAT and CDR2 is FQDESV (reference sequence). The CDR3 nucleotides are TGTGCCAGCAGCCCTGCGGGAAACACTGAAGCTTTCTTT. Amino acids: CASSPAGNTEAFF.

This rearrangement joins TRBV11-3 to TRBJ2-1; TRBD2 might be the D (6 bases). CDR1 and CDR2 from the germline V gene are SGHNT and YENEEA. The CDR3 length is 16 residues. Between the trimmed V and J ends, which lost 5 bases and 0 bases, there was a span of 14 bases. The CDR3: CASSPAPGLSYNEQFF. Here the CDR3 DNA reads TGTGCCAGCAGCCCGGCCCCGGGACTCTCCTACAATGAGCAGTTCTTC.

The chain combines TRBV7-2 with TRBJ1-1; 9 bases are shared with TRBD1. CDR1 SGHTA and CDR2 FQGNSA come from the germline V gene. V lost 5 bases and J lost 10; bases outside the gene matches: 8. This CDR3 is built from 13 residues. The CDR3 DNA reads TGTGCCAGCAGCGTAACAGGGGGCTTAGGAGCTTTCTTT. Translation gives CASSVTGGLGAFF.

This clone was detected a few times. CDR3 sequence: CASSHGQATEAFF. The DNA for the CDR3 is TGTGCCAGCAGCCACGGACAGGCCACTGAAGCTTTCTTT. The V and J genes are TRBV4-2 and TRBJ1-1; TRBD1 aligns across 7 bases. CDR3 length: 13 amino acids. Germline CDR1 and CDR2: LGHNA and YNFKEQ. The trim removed 3 bases at V and 4 bases at J, leaving 2 bases unmatched.

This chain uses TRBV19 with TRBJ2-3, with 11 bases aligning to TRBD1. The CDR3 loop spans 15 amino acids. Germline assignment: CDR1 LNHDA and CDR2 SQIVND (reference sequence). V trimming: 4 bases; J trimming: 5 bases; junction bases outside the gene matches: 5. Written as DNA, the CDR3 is TGTGCCAGTAGTACGGACAGGGGGCGGTTAGATACGCAGTATTTT. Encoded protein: CASSTDRGRLDTQYF.

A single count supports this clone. The CDR3 DNA is TGCGCCAGCAGCTTGGGGACTAGCGGGGGCCGCACAGATACGCAGTATTTT. Protein sequence: CASSLGTSGGRTDTQYF. The V and J genes are TRBV5-1 and TRBJ2-3; TRBD2 matches at 13 bases. V dropped 0 bases and J dropped 1; count of bases not matched to a gene: 2. Germline V gives CDR1 SGHRS, CDR2 YFSETQ. This CDR3 comprises 17 residues.

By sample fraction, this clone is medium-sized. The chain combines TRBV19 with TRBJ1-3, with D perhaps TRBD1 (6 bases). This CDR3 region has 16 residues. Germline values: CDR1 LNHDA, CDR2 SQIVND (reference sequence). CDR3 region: CASRGRGSFSGNTIYF. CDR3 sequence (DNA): TGTGCAAGCCGGGGCAGGGGCTCCTTCTCTGGAAACACCATATATTTT.

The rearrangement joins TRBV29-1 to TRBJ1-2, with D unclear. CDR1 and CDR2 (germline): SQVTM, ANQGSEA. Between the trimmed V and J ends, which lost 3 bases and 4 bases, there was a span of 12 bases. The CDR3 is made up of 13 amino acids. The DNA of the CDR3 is TGCAGCGTTGACGGGGAGTCGGGCTATGGCTACACCTTC. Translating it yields CSVDGESGYGYTF.